Following are 13 T cell receptor beta chains from one sample sequenced in a study of cytomegalovirus exposure and HLA in healthy donors. The PCR was carried out with 60 Vbeta primers and 13 Jbeta primers. Repertoires were generated with immunoSEQ multiplex PCR, while TCRdb's copy carries only in-frame clones and drops some. This sample has 130,000 or so clones, with around two thirds found just once. Sequencing input: PBMCs. Receptors were obtained from a woman aged 40 to 50 in good health and CMV-seropositive.

This clone came up a few times. The chain joins TRBV7-2 to TRBJ1-3; D call uncertain. V was shortened by 1 base and J by 0 bases, with 7 bases between the two germline ends. This CDR3 contains 15 residues. Germline V lookup: CDR1 SGHTA, CDR2 FQGNSA. The CDR3 DNA follows: TGTGCCAGCAGCTTAGACGGGATCTCTGGAAACACCATATATTTT. It yields the protein CASSLDGISGNTIYF.

On this clone itself: A much larger clone differs from this one at a single base, so this may be a read error. The chain carries TRBV27 and TRBJ1-1; unclear D gene. The germline V gene encodes CDR1 MNHEY and CDR2 SMNVEV (reference sequence). The CDR3 sequence is 11 residues long. V was pared by 6 bases and J by 4 bases, with 6 bases between. The CDR3 region has the DNA TGTGCCAGCAGCTCCTCCACTGAAGCTTTCTTT. Translated: CASSSSTEAFF.

The genes are TRBV5-6 and TRBJ2-7, with 15 bases matching TRBD2. The junction had 3 bases not matched to a gene; V was cut back by 2 bases and J by 12 bases. The CDR3 extends over 13 amino acids. Germline-derived CDR1 and CDR2 are SGHDT and YYEEEE. The CDR3 loop is CASSFGLAGGVYF. Written as DNA, the CDR3 is TGTGCCAGCAGCTTCGGACTAGCGGGGGGGGTGTACTTC.

V and J are TRBV18 and TRBJ2-1, with a weak D call TRBD1 (5 bases). V was pared by 4 bases and J by 0 bases, with 10 bases between. The CDR3 contains 15 residues. Germline CDR1 KGHSH, CDR2 LQKENI. CDR3: CASSLQDYSYNEQFF. CDR3 coding DNA: TGTGCCAGCTCACTACAGGATTACTCCTACAATGAGCAGTTCTTC.

The CDR3 sequence: CASSLRVGGRAETQYF. In DNA form, the CDR3 reads TGTGCCAGCAGTTTAAGGGTCGGGGGGAGGGCAGAGACCCAGTACTTC. V and J are TRBV27 and TRBJ2-5; 7 nucleotides match TRBD2. This CDR3 contains 16 residues. J was trimmed by 4 bases and V by 2 bases; bases with no gene match: 10. CDR1 is MNHEY and CDR2 is SMNVEV in the germline V gene (reference sequence).

The J gene is TRBJ1-4, the V gene TRBV30; the D is unclear. Germline CDR1 and CDR2: GTSNPN and SVGIG (reference sequence). The CDR3 covers 14 residues. V lost 1 base, J lost 4 bases, and 10 bases lay in between. The CDR3 DNA reads TGTGCCTGGAGTGCTCCAGGCAATAATGAAAAACTGTTTTTT. Protein sequence: CAWSAPGNNEKLFF.

This clone was seen only once. This rearrangement joins TRBV11-3 to TRBJ1-4; D possibly corresponds to TRBD1 (6 bases). The length of the CDR3 is 13 residues. V was shortened by 1 base and J by 10 bases, with 10 bases between the two germline ends. From germline, CDR1 is SGHNT and CDR2 YENEEA. The CDR3 sequence is CASSLGVGGKLFF. The DNA of the CDR3 is TGTGCCAGCAGCTTAGGAGTAGGGGGAAAACTGTTTTTT.

V usage is TRBV2 and J usage is TRBJ2-5; possible D gene TRBD2, 5 bases. With the DNA end fitting TRBJ2-7 better, the J assignment may be wrong. CDR3 length: 14 amino acids. Germline CDR1 SNHLY, CDR2 FYNNEI. The CDR3, as DNA: TGTGCCGGCTCGATCCTGGCTAGCTCTTACGAGCAGTACTTC. Its protein is CAGSILASSYEQYF.

Concerning this clone: At one end, the junction sequence differs from germline, possibly due to a read error. The chain employs TRBV7-9 and TRBJ1-3, with D possibly TRBD1 on 5 matching bases. The germline V gene has CDR1 SEHNR and CDR2 FQNEAQ (reference sequence). The CDR3 extends over 14 amino acids. CDR3: CSSSFGAGENTIYF. The CDR3 DNA reads TGTTCCAGCAGCTTTGGGGCAGGCGAGAACACCATATATTTT.

This rearrangement joins TRBV6-1 to TRBJ1-5; D unclear. The V end was cut by 1 base, the J end by 2 bases, with 9 bases between. This CDR3 contains 15 residues. Germline V gives CDR1 MNHNS, CDR2 SASEGT. Written as DNA, the CDR3 is TGTGCCAGCAGTGAAGATCTGCCGGGCAATCAGCCCCAGCATTTT. Protein product: CASSEDLPGNQPQHF.

The chain links TRBV5-1 to TRBJ1-1; 7 bases match TRBD1. Germline CDR1 is SGHRS and CDR2 is YFSETQ. The CDR3 sequence is 16 residues long. After removal of 7 bases from V and 3 bases from J, the junction contained 15 bases not matched to a gene. The CDR3 here is CASGQSQGTGDTEAFF. The CDR3 nucleotides are TGCGCCAGCGGTCAATCACAGGGGACGGGCGACACTGAAGCTTTCTTT.

V gene TRBV4-1 combines with J gene TRBJ2-3; 10 positions match TRBD2. The CDR3 spans 17 residues. V lost 1 base, J lost 3 bases, and 7 bases stayed unmatched. Germline values: CDR1 MGHRA, CDR2 YSYEKL. The CDR3, as DNA: TGCGCCAGCAGCCAAGGAGGTCTGGGACTAGCGACAGATACGCAGTATTTT. It encodes CASSQGGLGLATDTQYF.

This sequence joins TRBV4-2 and TRBJ2-3; 8 nucleotides align to TRBD2. The CDR3 has 17 residues. Per germline, CDR1 LGHNA and CDR2 YNFKEQ. J lost 1 base, V lost 0 bases, and 6 bases had no gene match. CDR3 region: CASSQEIAGTGTDTQYF. DNA of the CDR3: TGTGCCAGCAGCCAAGAGATAGCGGGGACCGGCACAGATACGCAGTATTTT.